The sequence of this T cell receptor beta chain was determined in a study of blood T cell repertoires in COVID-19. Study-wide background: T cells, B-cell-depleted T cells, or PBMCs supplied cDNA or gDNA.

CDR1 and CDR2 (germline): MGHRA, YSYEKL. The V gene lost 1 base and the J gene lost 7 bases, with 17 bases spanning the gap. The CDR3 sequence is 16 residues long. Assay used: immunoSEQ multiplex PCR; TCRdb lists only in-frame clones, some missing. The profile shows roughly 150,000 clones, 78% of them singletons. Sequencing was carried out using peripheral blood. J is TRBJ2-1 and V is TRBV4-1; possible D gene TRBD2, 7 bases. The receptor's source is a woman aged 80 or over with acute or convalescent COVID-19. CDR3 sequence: CASSQAGGSQWNEQFF. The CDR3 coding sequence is TGCGCCAGCAGCCAAGCGGGGGGCAGTCAGTGGAATGAGCAGTTCTTC.